The 9 T cell receptor beta chains in this list originate from one sample, sequenced in a study of vaccination effects on CD4 cells after COVID-19. For these TCRs, the target antigens are not known. Subsequent to a culture period of 10 to 11 days, CD4+ T cells were isolated. Participants each got two BNT162b2 or mRNA-1273 vaccine doses. The assay was immunoSEQ multiplex PCR, and TCRdb's table has in-frame clones only and misses some. Of approximately 70,000 clones listed, nearly 75% were seen once; the top ten hold roughly 2.3%. The material sequenced was CD4+ T cells from PBMCs cultured without peptide, taken after COVID-19 vaccination. Source of these receptors: a human donor who received a COVID-19 vaccine.

The chain uses TRBV5-1 and TRBJ2-3, with D uncertain. Germline V lookup: CDR1 SGHRS, CDR2 YFSETQ. This CDR3 region has 11 residues. V was shortened by 3 bases and J by 8 bases, with 7 bases between the two germline ends. The CDR3 DNA reads TGCGCCAGCAGCTCAGATGGTACGCAGTATTTT. Translated: CASSSDGTQYF.

Concerning this clone itself: Relative to the germline gene, one junction end is altered; a read error may explain this. The chain employs TRBV6-1 and TRBJ2-2; the match to TRBD1 covers 10 bases. The CDR3 is 15 amino acids. Germline V gives CDR1 MNHNS, CDR2 SASEGT. CDR3 sequence: CASREGTGDTGELFF. The CDR3 DNA reads TGTGCCAGCAGAGAAGGGACAGGGGACACCGGGGAGCTGTTTTTT.

This chain links TRBV10-1 with TRBJ1-2, with D possibly TRBD1 on 6 matching bases. The CDR3 consists of 16 residues. Between the trimmed V and J ends, which lost 0 bases and 12 bases, there was a span of 23 bases. Per germline, CDR1 WNHNN and CDR2 SYGVQD (reference sequence). The CDR3 coding sequence is TGCGCCAGCAGTGAGTCGAGGGTTGGGGGCTTTGGCGGACACACCTTC. It specifies CASSESRVGGFGGHTF.

This chain joins TRBV6-5 and TRBJ1-3, with TRBD1 matching over 8 bases. Germline V CDR1 and CDR2: MNHEY, SVGAGI. Unmatched junction bases numbered 2, after V lost 6 bases and J lost 4 bases. CDR3 length equals 13 residues. CDR3 sequence: CASRTGVGNTIYF. The DNA of the CDR3 is TGTGCCAGCAGGACAGGGGTAGGAAACACCATATATTTT.

The chain links TRBV23-1 to TRBJ1-2; tentative D call: TRBD1 (6 bases). TRBV23-1 is given ORF status, its function remaining uncertain. CDR3 length equals 15 residues. V lost 0 bases and J 0 bases, leaving 8 bases between the germline ends. Here the CDR3 DNA reads TGCGCCAGCAGTCAATCGGGACATACTAACTATGGCTACACCTTC. It is translated as CASSQSGHTNYGYTF.

CDR3 protein: CASSQHRGLVEKLFF. The CDR3 nucleotides read TGTGCCAGCAGCCAGCACAGGGGGCTCGTTGAAAAACTGTTTTTT. The chain is built from TRBV3-1 (or the pseudogene TRBV3-2) and TRBJ1-4; 9 positions agree with TRBD1. Trimming took 3 bases from V and 7 from J; bases not matched to a gene: 6. This CDR3 spans 15 amino acids. The V gene's germline CDR1 is LGHDT and CDR2 YNNKEL (reference sequence).

The table lists this clone with a few counts. The DNA for the CDR3 is TGTGCCAGCAGCTTCACCGGGACTAGCGGGGCAGATGAGCAGTTCTTC. It is translated as CASSFTGTSGADEQFF. The rearrangement uses TRBV9 and TRBJ2-1; 13 bases map to TRBD2. Germline trimming cut 4 bases from V and 8 bases from J; bases unmatched to any gene: 9. The CDR3 loop spans 16 amino acids. Germline values: CDR1 SGDLS, CDR2 YYNGEE.

This clone has a handful of counts. The CDR3 here is CASSVGVAGTQRGANYGYTF. Written as DNA, the CDR3 is TGTGCCAGCAGCGTAGGAGTAGCCGGGACCCAGAGGGGTGCTAACTATGGCTACACCTTC. The chain couples TRBV9 to TRBJ1-2, with TRBD1 as a possible D gene (5 bases). There are 20 residues in the CDR3. Per the germline V gene, CDR1 is SGDLS and CDR2 is YYNGEE. Trimming removed 0 bases at V and 0 bases at J, with 24 bases between.

This clone was observed a few times. V is TRBV7-8 and J is TRBJ1-4; 7 bases fit TRBD1. The CDR3 extends over 14 amino acids. Trimming took 1 base from V and 8 from J; bases not matched to a gene: 4. The germline V gene encodes CDR1 SGHVS and CDR2 FQNEAQ. Here the CDR3 DNA reads TGTGCCAGCAGCTTAGGGGACAGTCGGGAAAAACTGTTTTTT. It is translated as CASSLGDSREKLFF. The full variable domain, rest sourced from reference TRBV7-8 and TRBJ1-4, is GAGVSQSPRYKVAKRGQDVALRCDPISGHVSLFWYQQALGQGPEFLTYFQNEAQLDKSGLPSDRFFAERPEGSVSTLKIQRTQQEDSAVYLCASSLGDSREKLFFGSGTQLSVL.